This T cell receptor beta chain was recovered during a study of regulatory T cells in long-lasting Graves disease. Both iRepertoire HTBI primers and Arm-PCR of CDR3 regions were used to build the TCR beta libraries. Under the authors' procedure: The samples included approximately 60 TRBV and over 13 TRBJ segments. From the multiplex PCR reads, TCRdb called clonotypes with MiXCR, one entry per CDR3 protein. The V and J calls were determined by TCRdb, not by the authors. Altogether 300,000 or so distinct CDR3 sequences are present, about 19% being singletons, with the ten largest covering less than 35%. V dropped 0 bases and J dropped 8 bases, with 17 bases sitting between them. The germline V gene has CDR1 ENHRY and CDR2 SYGVKD. The CDR3 consists of 16 residues. The time point is: persistent/refractory GD, antithyroid drugs over 5 years with positive TRAb. PBMCs were the source of the RNA used for TCR sequencing. Graves' disease diagnosis was established per American Thyroid Association guidelines.

This clonotype was recorded many times. Sequencing used peripheral blood mononuclear cells (PBMCs), obtained when the disease was refractory, from a patient treated with antithyroid drugs. The V and J genes are TRBV10-3 and TRBJ1-5; D unresolved. The receptor's source is a female donor with Graves disease. In DNA form, the CDR3 reads TGTGCCATCAGTGAGTCAACAGCTCCACTAGCTGAGCCCCAGCATTTT. Translating it yields CAISESTAPLAEPQHF.